The 17 T cell receptor beta chains listed next were all sequenced from one sample in a study of regulatory T cells in long-lasting Graves disease. Time point meaning: persistent/refractory GD, antithyroid drugs over 5 years with positive TRAb. TCR sequences were obtained from RNA taken from PBMCs. Construction of the TCR beta libraries employed iRepertoire HTBI primers in conjunction with Arm-PCR of CDR3 regions. TCRdb re-derived calls from the multiplex PCR reads in MiXCR, one entry per CDR3 protein. The data contain 650,000 to 700,000 distinct CDR3 sequences, about 30% of them singletons. The sequenced sample was peripheral blood mononuclear cells (PBMCs), obtained when the disease was refractory, from a patient treated with antithyroid drugs. These receptors were taken from a female donor with Graves disease.

The J gene is TRBJ1-2, the V gene TRBV10-2; D unresolved. The CDR3 is made up of 15 amino acids. Germline V gene data show CDR1 as WSHSY and CDR2 as SAAADI. Trimming removed 2 bases at V and 4 bases at J, with 14 bases between. The CDR3 loop reads CASSEGDTITYGYTF. The CDR3 DNA is TGCGCCAGCAGTGAGGGAGACACCATAACCTATGGCTACACCTTC.

The gene calls are TRBV3-1 and TRBJ1-4, with D perhaps matching TRBD1 (6 bases). Germline CDR1 reads LGHDT; CDR2 reads YNNKEL (reference sequence). V was cut by 1 base and J by 5 bases, with 14 bases left in between. The CDR3 totals 16 residues. CDR3: CASSQVTGARNEKLFF. The CDR3 DNA sequence: TGTGCCAGCAGCCAAGTGACAGGAGCCCGGAATGAAAAACTGTTTTTT.

This clonotype appeared a few times. The V gene is TRBV12-3 or TRBV12-4, the J gene TRBJ2-7; 7 bases line up with TRBD1. Germline trimming cut 5 bases from V and 1 base from J; bases unmatched to any gene: 5. The CDR3 spans 14 residues. CDR3 DNA sequence: TGTGCCAGCAGTCAGGACAGGCAATCCTACGAGCAGTACTTC. This codes for CASSQDRQSYEQYF.

This clonotype came up many times. The V and J genes are TRBV6-2 or TRBV6-3 and TRBJ1-2; TRBD1 might be the D (6 bases). V was trimmed by 5 bases and J by 2 bases, leaving 15 bases between them. CDR3 length: 15 residues. Germline V gene sequence: CDR1 MNHEY, CDR2 SVGEGT. CDR3: CASSPPTGSNYGYTF. DNA of the CDR3: TGTGCCAGCAGTCCACCGACAGGTTCCAACTATGGCTACACCTTC.

The genes are TRBV30 and TRBJ1-3; D gene ambiguous. This CDR3 has 13 amino acids. Trimming pared 4 bases from V and 0 bases from J, leaving 7 bases between. CDR1 and CDR2 from the germline V gene are GTSNPN and SVGIG (reference sequence). The CDR3, as DNA: TGTGCCTGGAACGGGTACTCTGGAAACACCATATATTTT. Protein sequence: CAWNGYSGNTIYF. Drawing the rest from reference TRBV30 and TRBJ1-3, the complete variable domain is SQTIHQWPATLVQPVGSPLSLECTVEGTSNPNLYWYRQAAGRGLQLLFYSVGIGQISSEVPQNLSASRPQDRQFILSSKKLLLSDSGFYLCAWNGYSGNTIYFGEGSWLTVV.

The J gene is TRBJ2-5, the V gene TRBV7-9, with 8 bases matching TRBD1. V trimming: 5 bases; J trimming: 2 bases; junction bases outside the gene matches: 7. The CDR3 totals 15 residues. In germline, CDR1 is SEHNR, CDR2 FQNEAQ (reference sequence). The CDR3 coding sequence is TGTGCCAGCAGCCCGGACAGGGTTTATCAAGAGACCCAGTACTTC. It encodes CASSPDRVYQETQYF.

CDR3 in DNA: TGTGCCAGCAGTCTCCTAGGGGATGGCTACACCTTC. Translating gives CASSLLGDGYTF. The gene calls are TRBV28 and TRBJ1-2, with D possibly being TRBD1 (5 bases). The germline gives CDR1 MDHEN, CDR2 SYDVKM. The CDR3 length is 12 residues. V lost 5 bases, J lost 6 bases, and 10 bases lay in between.

This clonotype has a handful of counts. The rearrangement links TRBV28 to TRBJ1-4, with 8 bases aligning to TRBD1. The J segment lost 6 bases and the V segment lost 4 bases, leaving 4 bases of the junction unmatched. CDR1 MDHEN and CDR2 SYDVKM come from the germline V gene. This CDR3 has 14 residues. In DNA form, the CDR3 reads TGTGCCAGCAGTTCGACAGGGGAGTATGAAAAACTGTTTTTT. Its protein product is CASSSTGEYEKLFF.

The chain's CDR3 is CASSLLAGPHEQYF. The CDR3 DNA reads as TGTGCCAGCAGCTTACTAGCGGGACCCCACGAGCAGTACTTC. The chain combines TRBV13 with TRBJ2-7; 9 bases agree with TRBD2. Germline V CDR1 and CDR2: PRHDT, FYEKMQ (reference sequence). Losses at the gene ends were 2 bases for V and 5 bases for J; bases not matched to a gene: 4. This CDR3 contains 14 residues. Complete variable domain (other parts from reference TRBV13 and TRBJ2-7): AAGVIQSPRHLIKEKRETATLKCYPIPRHDTVYWYQQGPGQDPQFLISFYEKMQSDKGSIPDRFSAQQFSDYHSELNMSSLELGDSALYFCASSLLAGPHEQYFGPGTRLTVT.

This chain uses TRBV29-1 with TRBJ1-2, with D hard to call. The CDR3 is made up of 13 amino acids. The V end was cut by 2 bases, the J end by 8 bases, with 15 bases between. Germline V gene sequence: CDR1 SQVTM, CDR2 ANQGSEA. The CDR3 is CSVETWAPRGYTF. The CDR3 DNA reads as TGCAGCGTTGAAACTTGGGCCCCGCGGGGCTACACCTTC.

This clonotype was seen once. The rearrangement joins TRBV19 to TRBJ2-5; weak D call: TRBD1 (7 bases). Germline V lookup: CDR1 LNHDA, CDR2 SQIVND (reference sequence). V was clipped by 5 bases and J by 4 bases, with 14 bases between them. This CDR3 region has 14 residues. CDR3 in DNA: TGTGCCAGTAGTCAGCGCAGGGGGGCAGAGACCCAGTACTTC. This codes for CASSQRRGAETQYF.

This clonotype turned up a few times. This chain connects TRBV10-3 to TRBJ1-2; perhaps TRBD1 as D (5 bases). CDR3 size: 13 residues. V was trimmed by 2 bases and J by 8 bases, leaving 12 bases between them. CDR1 is ENHRY and CDR2 is SYGVKD in the germline V gene. For the CDR3, the DNA is TGTGCCATCAGTGAGGGGGGAGGGAACGGCTACACCTTC. It specifies CAISEGGGNGYTF.

The CDR3 region has the DNA TGTGCCAGCAGCTCAGGGCAGGAGACCCAGTACTTC. Protein: CASSSGQETQYF. The J gene is TRBJ2-5, the V gene TRBV7-9, with D perhaps TRBD1 (5 bases). The germline gives CDR1 SEHNR, CDR2 FQNEAQ (reference sequence). Between the trimmed V and J ends, which lost 4 bases and 5 bases, there was a span of 8 bases. CDR3 length equals 12 residues.

This clonotype showed up just a few times. The chain links TRBV15 to TRBJ1-5; D remains ambiguous. Germline CDR1 and CDR2: LNHNV and YYDKDF (reference sequence). Trimming removed 0 bases from V and 7 bases from J, with 16 bases in between. This CDR3 is built from 16 residues. The CDR3 DNA is TGTGCCACCAGCAGAGATGAGGACGGATTCAACCAGCCCCAGCATTTT. Translation: CATSRDEDGFNQPQHF.

This clonotype was detected a few times. The V gene is TRBV20-1, the J gene TRBJ1-5; no clear D. Germline V gene lookup returns CDR1 DFQATT and CDR2 SNEGSKA (reference sequence). Trimming left V 2 bases short and J 7 bases short, with 9 bases between. CDR3 length: 12 amino acids. The CDR3 sequence: CSARSQDQPQHF. CDR3 DNA: TGCAGTGCTAGATCACAAGACCAGCCCCAGCATTTT.

The chain couples TRBV2 to TRBJ1-3; TRBD1 aligns across 7 bases. V shed 8 bases and J 0 bases; nucleotides not matched to a gene: 7. This CDR3 spans 15 amino acids. CDR1 is SNHLY and CDR2 is FYNNEI in the germline V gene. The CDR3 sequence: CASRTGLYSGNTIYF. The CDR3 nucleotides read TGTGCCAGCCGGACAGGACTCTACTCTGGAAACACCATATATTTT.

The chain combines TRBV6-1 with TRBJ1-1; the D is unclear. The V end was cut by 5 bases, the J end by 3 bases, with 7 bases between. The CDR3 sequence is 12 residues long. The germline CDR1 and CDR2 sequences are MNHNS and SASEGT. The CDR3 coding sequence is TGTGCCAGCAGTCGACCCGACACTGAAGCTTTCTTT. Protein product: CASSRPDTEAFF.